This T cell receptor beta chain stems from a study of T cells in Graves' hyperthyroidism and ophthalmopathy. Whole-study context: Blood was drawn when the patient was first diagnosed and still untreated.

This clonotype was seen ten or more times. Its antigen is not identified. The study's findings and limits: In the blood, most expanded thyroid clonotypes above 0.001 appeared as well.

With V trimmed by 2 bases and J by 2 bases, 9 bases remained unmatched. Germline V gives CDR1 MNHEY, CDR2 SMNVEV (reference sequence). The CDR3 spans 17 residues. There were TCR beta CDR3 regions amplified from RNA transcripts. RT-PCR in the first round (using the HTBI primer set) targeted the TCR CDR3. TCRdb re-called the multiplex PCR reads through MiXCR, storing one row per CDR3 protein. The data hold roughly 110,000 distinct CDR3 sequences, with approximately 15% observed a single time. Each patient was aged 18 to 65 and had newly diagnosed hyperthyroidism of under 2 months' duration. Diagnoses were made from clinical symptoms, serum measures (thyroxine and TRAb), thyroid ultrasound and orbital computed tomography.

The sequence was obtained from a woman between 50 and 59 years old with Graves' hyperthyroidism. Sequences were obtained from blood. The J gene is TRBJ2-3, the V gene TRBV27, with TRBD2 matching over 8 bases. CDR3 in DNA: TGTGCCAGCAGTTTAATCGGTAGCGGGGCATACACAGATACGCAGTATTTT. Amino acids: CASSLIGSGAYTDTQYF.